This TCR beta chain was captured in a study of T-cell memory formation after mild COVID-19. Comments on this clonotype: Its antigen is as yet unknown.

Study-wide points: Some clones that responded were present in memory (sampled pre-infection), which suggests cross-reactive memory joined. The second-wave clones peaking on day 37 were not confirmed as SARS-CoV-2-specific.

Employing constant-segment primers, 5'RACE generated TCR alpha and TCR beta cDNA libraries bearing sample barcodes and UMIs. TCRdb re-called the 5' RACE reads with MiXCR, one entry per CDR3 protein. The sample includes 450,000 or so distinct CDR3 sequences, approximately 23% seen only once; the top ten take around 13%. Trimming removed 3 bases at V and 2 bases at J, with 8 bases between. The CDR3 spans 14 residues. Looked up from germline, CDR1 is LNHNV and CDR2 is YYDKDF (reference sequence). Source material: PBMCs or a T cell subset sorted from them (not recorded which). This TCR was recovered from an adult woman who had mild COVID-19 (a few samples of this study predate the infection). Cell type and time point are not known. The V call is TRBV15, the J call TRBJ1-3; no clear D gene. The CDR3 DNA reads TGTGCCACCAGCAGTCGGAGGGCTGGAAACACCATATATTTT. Translation: CATSSRRAGNTIYF.